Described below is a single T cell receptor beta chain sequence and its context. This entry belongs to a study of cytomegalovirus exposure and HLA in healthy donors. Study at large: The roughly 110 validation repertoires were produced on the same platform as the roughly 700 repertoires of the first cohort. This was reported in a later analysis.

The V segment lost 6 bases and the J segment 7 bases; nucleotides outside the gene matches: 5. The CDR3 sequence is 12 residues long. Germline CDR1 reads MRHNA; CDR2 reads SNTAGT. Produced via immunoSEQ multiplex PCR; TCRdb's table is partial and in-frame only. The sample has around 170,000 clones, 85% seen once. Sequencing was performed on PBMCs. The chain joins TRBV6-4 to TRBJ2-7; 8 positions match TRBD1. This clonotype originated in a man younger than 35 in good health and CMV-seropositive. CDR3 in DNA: TGTGCCAGCAGGAGGGGGACAGGAGAGCAGTACTTC. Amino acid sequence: CASRRGTGEQYF.